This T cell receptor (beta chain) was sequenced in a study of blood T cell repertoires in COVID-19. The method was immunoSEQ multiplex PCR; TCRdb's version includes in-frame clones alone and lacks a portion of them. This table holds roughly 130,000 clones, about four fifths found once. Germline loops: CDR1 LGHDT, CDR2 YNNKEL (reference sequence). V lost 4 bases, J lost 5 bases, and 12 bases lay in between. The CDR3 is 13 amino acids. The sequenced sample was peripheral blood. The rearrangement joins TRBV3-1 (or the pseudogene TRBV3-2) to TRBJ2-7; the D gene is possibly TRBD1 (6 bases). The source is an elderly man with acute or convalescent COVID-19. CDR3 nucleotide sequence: TGTGCCAGCAGCCCTGGACAGTTAAACGAGCAGTACTTC. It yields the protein CASSPGQLNEQYF.